Sequencing of this T cell receptor (beta chain) was carried out in a study of cytomegalovirus exposure and HLA in healthy donors. A multiplex PCR was run with 60 Vbeta primers and 13 Jbeta primers. Produced via immunoSEQ multiplex PCR; TCRdb's table is partial and in-frame only. The sample carries approximately 250,000 clones, about 85% recorded once. The sequence derives from a girl between 2 and 10 years old in good health and CMV-seronegative. The sample consisted of PBMCs.

This CDR3 is CASSEEASSSYEQYF. CDR3 nucleotide sequence: TGTGCCAGCAGTGAGGAGGCTAGCAGTTCCTACGAGCAGTACTTC. This chain joins TRBV25-1 and TRBJ2-5, with D maybe TRBD2 (5 bases). The J call may be faulty, since TRBJ2-7 better matches the DNA end. CDR1 is MGHDK and CDR2 is SYGVNS in the germline V gene. The CDR3 length is 15 residues.